What follows are 25 T cell receptor beta chains derived from one specimen sequenced in a study of T cells in Graves' hyperthyroidism and ophthalmopathy. There were TCR beta CDR3 regions amplified from RNA transcripts. In the first-round RT-PCR of the TCR CDR3, the HTBI primer set was used. TCRdb re-called the multiplex PCR reads with MiXCR, one entry per CDR3 protein. The repertoire has 300,000 to 450,000 distinct CDR3 sequences, about 15% of them found once; the top ten carry roughly 9.6%. Sample: blood. The receptors originated from a woman aged 55 to 70 with Graves' hyperthyroidism.

The chain has TRBV7-9 and TRBJ1-3; 8 nucleotides align to TRBD1. The CDR3 has 13 residues. The V and J ends lost 5 bases and 9 bases, in that order; junction bases with no gene match: 6. Per germline, CDR1 SEHNR and CDR2 FQNEAQ (reference sequence). Here the CDR3 reads CASSPGGGSTIYF. The CDR3, as DNA: TGTGCCAGCAGCCCAGGGGGCGGATCCACCATATATTTT.

The CDR3 coding sequence is TGTGCCAGCTCACCCACTGATTATTCGCAGTTCTTC. It codes for CASSPTDYSQFF. The chain recombines TRBV18 with TRBJ2-1; D gene unclear. This CDR3 is built from 12 residues. Trimming took 3 bases from V and 12 from J, leaving 12 bases between them. CDR1 and CDR2 (germline): KGHSH, LQKENI.

The chain is built from TRBV27 and TRBJ1-4, with a possible D match to TRBD1 (6 bases). Deletions cut 2 bases from V and 5 bases from J, with 12 bases between. The CDR3 consists of 15 residues. Germline V gives CDR1 MNHEY, CDR2 SMNVEV (reference sequence). The CDR3, as DNA: TGTGCCAGCAGTTTAACACGGCAGGGGAATGAAAAACTGTTTTTT. Its protein product is CASSLTRQGNEKLFF.

This clonotype was detected a few times. The rearrangement uses TRBV5-1 and TRBJ2-5, with 12 bases matching TRBD2. The CDR3 is made up of 16 amino acids. Germline V gene sequence: CDR1 SGHRS, CDR2 YFSETQ. Germline trimming cut 1 base from V and 5 bases from J; bases unmatched to any gene: 6. The CDR3 DNA sequence: TGCGCCAGCAGCTTGTTCGGGACTAGCGGGCAGGAGACCCAGTACTTC. This encodes CASSLFGTSGQETQYF.

This clonotype was seen only a few times. This rearrangement joins TRBV29-1 to TRBJ2-7; possibly TRBD1 for D (6 bases). This CDR3 is built from 15 residues. V lost 1 base to trimming and J lost 2 bases, with 15 bases between them. Germline V gene sequence: CDR1 SQVTM, CDR2 ANQGSEA. CDR3 loop: CSVEAGTPTTYEQYF. In nucleotides, the CDR3 is TGCAGCGTTGAAGCCGGGACACCAACCACCTACGAGCAGTACTTC.

This clonotype is a singleton in its sample. V and J are TRBV4-2 and TRBJ2-3, with 11 bases matching TRBD2. CDR1 and CDR2 from the germline V gene are LGHNA and YNFKEQ. This CDR3 has 18 residues. Trimming cost V 4 bases and J 0 bases; bases outside gene matches: 9. The DNA of the CDR3 is TGTGCCAGCAGCCCTGTAGCGGGAGGGCGACGAAGCACAGATACGCAGTATTTT. This codes for CASSPVAGGRRSTDTQYF.

This clonotype was counted many times. The gene calls are TRBV7-8 and TRBJ1-6; the match to TRBD1 covers 7 bases. The trim removed 4 bases at V and 5 bases at J, leaving 2 bases unmatched. This CDR3 is built from 14 residues. CDR1 SGHVS and CDR2 FQNEAQ come from the germline V gene. The CDR3 DNA sequence: TGTGCCAGCAGCTCAACAGGGGATAATTCACCCCTCCACTTT. This codes for CASSSTGDNSPLHF. Filled out from reference TRBV7-8 and TRBJ1-6, the complete variable domain reads GAGVSQSPRYKVAKRGQDVALRCDPISGHVSLFWYQQALGQGPEFLTYFQNEAQLDKSGLPSDRFFAERPEGSVSTLKIQRTQQEDSAVYLCASSSTGDNSPLHFGNGTRLTVT.

In its sample, this clonotype was seen many times. The chain couples TRBV20-1 to TRBJ1-1; D is uncertain. Germline values: CDR1 DFQATT, CDR2 SNEGSKA (reference sequence). V was trimmed by 0 bases and J by 0 bases, leaving 5 bases between them. The CDR3 extends over 13 amino acids. CDR3 amino acids: CSAREPLNTEAFF. The DNA of the CDR3 is TGCAGTGCTAGAGAACCCCTGAACACTGAAGCTTTCTTT.

This clonotype was detected many times. J is TRBJ2-1 and V is TRBV5-1, with 8 bases fitting TRBD2. V lost 4 bases to trimming and J lost 7 bases; unmatched junction nucleotides: 4. Looked up from germline, CDR1 is SGHRS and CDR2 is YFSETQ. This CDR3 contains 13 residues. The CDR3 DNA follows: TGCGCCAGCAGCCGGACTAGCTTGAATGAGCAGTTCTTC. Its translation: CASSRTSLNEQFF.

This clonotype was recorded at least ten times. The V call is TRBV20-1, the J call TRBJ2-7; 9 nucleotides line up with TRBD2. The CDR3 sequence is 14 residues long. V gave up 6 bases and J gave up 3 bases; unmatched junction bases: 9. Germline V CDR1 and CDR2: DFQATT, SNEGSKA (reference sequence). DNA of the CDR3: TGCAGTGCGGAGGGCGCTAGCGGGGACTACGAGCAGTACTTC. The encoded protein is CSAEGASGDYEQYF.

This clonotype was seen ten or more times. The chain recombines TRBV2 with TRBJ2-1, with D possibly matching TRBD2 (6 bases). The ends were cut back, 4 bases at V and 3 bases at J, with 13 bases in the middle. This CDR3 has 15 residues. Germline V gives CDR1 SNHLY, CDR2 FYNNEI. CDR3 sequence: CASSGGRTIYNEQFF. The CDR3 bases are TGTGCCAGCAGTGGGGGCAGGACTATCTACAATGAGCAGTTCTTC.

Many counts were recorded for this clonotype. V gene TRBV28 combines with J gene TRBJ2-7; no clear D. CDR1 MDHEN and CDR2 SYDVKM come from the germline V gene. Trimming took off 2 bases at V and 1 base at J, with 6 bases between the two ends. The CDR3 runs to 13 residues. CDR3 sequence reads: CASSLDVSYEQYF. CDR3 coding DNA: TGTGCCAGCAGTTTAGACGTATCCTACGAGCAGTACTTC. Full variable domain (remainder filled in from reference TRBV28 and TRBJ2-7): DVKVTQSSRYLVKRTGEKVFLECVQDMDHENMFWYRQDPGLGLRLIYFSYDVKMKEKGDIPEGYSVSREKKERFSLILESASTNQTSMYLCASSLDVSYEQYFGPGTRLTVT.

This clonotype was recorded at least ten times. The chain couples TRBV20-1 to TRBJ1-1, with D possibly TRBD1 on 5 matching bases. Trimming took off 0 bases at V and 3 bases at J, with 17 bases between the two ends. Germline CDR1 reads DFQATT; CDR2 reads SNEGSKA (reference sequence). CDR3 length: 16 amino acids. This chain's CDR3 is CSARDYLRGLDTEAFF. In DNA, the CDR3 is TGCAGTGCTAGAGATTATTTAAGGGGTTTGGACACTGAAGCTTTCTTT.

J is TRBJ2-1 and V is TRBV11-3, with D uncertain. Germline CDR1 SGHNT, CDR2 YENEEA. The length of the CDR3 is 15 residues. The V and J ends lost 1 base and 5 bases respectively, with 12 bases between them. The CDR3 DNA sequence: TGTGCCAGCAGCTTAGTGCTAGGGTTAGACAATGAGCAGTTCTTC. Translated: CASSLVLGLDNEQFF.

The chain uses TRBV29-1 and TRBJ2-5, with unresolved D. Per germline, CDR1 SQVTM and CDR2 ANQGSEA. This CDR3 spans 11 amino acids. Trimming stripped 2 bases from V and 7 bases from J, with 8 bases between. The DNA of the CDR3 is TGCAGCGTTGAAATCTTTCGGACCCAGTACTTC. Translating it yields CSVEIFRTQYF.

This clonotype was seen a handful of times. The rearrangement joins TRBV19 to TRBJ2-5; tentatively, D is TRBD2 (5 bases). CDR1 and CDR2 from the germline V gene are LNHDA and SQIVND (reference sequence). The CDR3 length is 14 residues. Trimming cost V 1 base and J 1 base, with 7 bases left between them. This CDR3 reads CASSIGRGQETQYF. The CDR3 DNA is TGTGCCAGTAGTATAGGACGGGGCCAAGAGACCCAGTACTTC.

The J gene is TRBJ1-5, the V gene TRBV11-3, with 10 bases aligning to TRBD1. With 4 bases clipped from V and 6 bases from J, the junction kept 6 bases outside the gene matches. From germline, CDR1 is SGHNT and CDR2 YENEEA. The length of the CDR3 is 15 residues. This chain's CDR3 is CASSSDRGLSQPQHF. The CDR3 bases are TGTGCCAGCAGCTCAGACAGGGGGCTAAGTCAGCCCCAGCATTTT.

CDR3: CASSLRDSGELFF. The CDR3 region has the DNA TGTGCCAGCAGCTTAAGGGATTCCGGGGAGCTGTTTTTT. The rearrangement links TRBV5-4 to TRBJ2-2; no definite D call. CDR1 and CDR2 from the germline V gene are SGHNT and YYREEE (reference sequence). The CDR3 has 13 residues. Between the trimmed V and J ends, which lost 2 bases and 6 bases, there was a span of 8 bases. Variable domain in full (rest from reference TRBV5-4 and TRBJ2-2): ETGVTQSPTHLIKTRGQQVTLRCSSQSGHNTVSWYQQALGQGPQFIFQYYREEENGRGNFPPRFSGLQFPNYSSELNVNALELDDSALYLCASSLRDSGELFFGEGSRLTVL.

This clonotype was detected ten times or more. The genes are TRBV12-5 and TRBJ2-7, with 7 bases that match TRBD2. Trimming at V came to 8 bases and at J to 2 bases, leaving 6 bases not matched to a gene. The CDR3 spans 13 residues. Germline V gene lookup returns CDR1 LGHNT and CDR2 FRNRAP. DNA of the CDR3: TGTGCTAGTAGTACGGGAGGAACCTACGAGCAGTACTTC. The encoded protein is CASSTGGTYEQYF.

This clonotype was observed many times. This chain joins TRBV10-3 and TRBJ1-2, with 8 bases lining up with TRBD1. V dropped 3 bases and J dropped 7; count of bases not matched to a gene: 7. The germline V gene encodes CDR1 ENHRY and CDR2 SYGVKD. The CDR3 is 14 amino acids. The CDR3 sequence: CAISDGQGIGGYTF. The CDR3 DNA is TGTGCCATCAGTGACGGACAGGGAATCGGTGGCTACACCTTC.

This clonotype was detected ten times or more. The V and J genes are TRBV18 and TRBJ2-3, with no clear D. V was cut by 3 bases and J by 5 bases, with 9 bases left in between. CDR1 is KGHSH, CDR2 LQKENI, per germline. The CDR3 totals 13 residues. The DNA of the CDR3 is TGTGCCAGCTCACCTTTGACCCGAGATACGCAGTATTTT. It codes for CASSPLTRDTQYF.

This chain joins TRBV18 and TRBJ2-1; 10 nucleotides match TRBD2. The V gene end was trimmed by 0 bases and the J gene end by 6 bases; junction bases not matched to a gene: 5. Germline V lookup: CDR1 KGHSH, CDR2 LQKENI. The CDR3 is made up of 16 amino acids. CDR3 amino acids: CASSPPVRLAGNEQFF. The CDR3, as DNA: TGTGCCAGCTCACCACCGGTGCGACTAGCGGGCAATGAGCAGTTCTTC.

This clonotype was counted a few times. The chain uses TRBV29-1 and TRBJ1-1; 7 bases agree with TRBD1. Unmatched junction bases numbered 15, after V lost 0 bases and J lost 11 bases. The CDR3 contains 15 residues. Germline values: CDR1 SQVTM, CDR2 ANQGSEA. DNA of the CDR3: TGCAGCGTTGAAGATTGGGGACAGAGAGGGGGGGTTGCTTTCTTT. Protein product: CSVEDWGQRGGVAFF.

There are a few counts of this clonotype. This sequence joins TRBV4-2 and TRBJ1-5; weak D call: TRBD1 (5 bases). V was pared by 1 base and J by 8 bases, with 12 bases between. Germline V gene data show CDR1 as LGHNA and CDR2 as YNFKEQ. The CDR3 sequence is 14 residues long. The chain's CDR3 is CASSQGIMGEPQHF. CDR3 coding DNA: TGTGCCAGCAGCCAAGGGATTATGGGGGAGCCCCAGCATTTT.

This clonotype was counted at least ten times. The chain has TRBV12-3 or TRBV12-4 and TRBJ2-3; 8 bases map to TRBD2. The V and J ends lost 3 bases and 4 bases, in that order; junction bases with no gene match: 6. This CDR3 spans 15 amino acids. CDR3: CASSFFGLAPDTQYF. For the CDR3, the DNA is TGTGCCAGCAGTTTTTTCGGACTAGCCCCAGATACGCAGTATTTT.